A single sample is the source of the 19 T cell receptor beta chains below, sequenced in a study of shared clonotypes between healthy human individuals. This table comes from immunoSEQ multiplex PCR, and its TCRdb copy is limited to in-frame clones, with some not included. The table has about 2 million clones, 90% to 95% seen once; the top ten hold roughly 0.13%. Sequenced sample: naive CD4+ T cells sorted from blood. This sample's subset: CD45RA+ positively selected. All receptors derive from a man between 18 and 29 years old in good health.

This chain connects TRBV28 to TRBJ2-5; TRBD2 matches 12 bases. This CDR3 contains 16 residues. Germline CDR1 MDHEN, CDR2 SYDVKM. Germline trimming cut 5 bases from V and 3 bases from J; bases unmatched to any gene: 7. The CDR3 DNA sequence: TGTGCCAGCAGTGAGGGAGGACTAGCGGGGAAAGAGACCCAGTACTTC. Translation: CASSEGGLAGKETQYF.

This clone was recorded only once. CDR3 bases: TGTGCCAGAAGAGGGAAAAAGGCGATTCCAGATACGCAGTATTTT. As protein: CARRGKKAIPDTQYF. V is TRBV5-3 and J is TRBJ2-3; no clear D. TRBV5-3 is an ORF, with its function uncertain. Trimming left V 5 bases short and J 4 bases short, with 17 bases between. This CDR3 comprises 15 residues.

The V call is TRBV13, the J call TRBJ2-5, with unresolved D. The V and J ends lost 6 bases and 2 bases respectively, with 13 bases between them. The germline gives CDR1 PRHDT, CDR2 FYEKMQ (reference sequence). The CDR3 spans 14 residues. CDR3 DNA: TGTGCCAGCAGATTTTACTGGGGACAAGAGACCCAGTACTTC. It encodes CASRFYWGQETQYF.

DNA for the CDR3: TGTGCCAGCAGCTCCCAGGAATTACTGACTGGGGCCAACGTCCTGACTTTC. It specifies CASSSQELLTGANVLTF. V usage is TRBV7-9 and J usage is TRBJ2-6, with no clear D. CDR3 length equals 17 residues. The germline V gene encodes CDR1 SEHNR and CDR2 FQNEAQ (reference sequence). Deletions cut 4 bases from V and 2 bases from J, with 15 bases between.

The rearrangement links TRBV28 to TRBJ1-5, with TRBD1 identical over 7 bases. The CDR3 length is 15 residues. The junction had 6 bases not matched to a gene; V was cut back by 5 bases and J by 2 bases. Germline lookup yields CDR1 MDHEN and CDR2 SYDVKM. CDR3 sequence reads: CASSRQGRRNQPQHF. The CDR3 DNA sequence: TGTGCCAGCAGTCGACAGGGCCGCCGCAATCAGCCCCAGCATTTT.

The V gene is TRBV12-5, the J gene TRBJ2-3; 9 nucleotides align to TRBD2. CDR3 size: 15 residues. Germline V lookup: CDR1 LGHNT, CDR2 FRNRAP. The trim removed 6 bases at V and 4 bases at J, leaving 8 bases unmatched. CDR3 protein: CASGLGLAEADTQYF. Written as DNA, the CDR3 is TGTGCTAGTGGCCTGGGACTAGCCGAAGCAGATACGCAGTATTTT.

This clone was recorded only once. Other DNA sequences in this sample translate to the same CDR3. The chain uses TRBV2 and TRBJ1-2; a weak D match, TRBD1 (5 bases). Germline-derived CDR1 and CDR2 are SNHLY and FYNNEI. This CDR3 has 13 amino acids. V lost 6 bases to trimming and J lost 4 bases, with 12 bases between them. CDR3 nucleotide sequence: TGTGCCAGCAGCCCCGGTCAGGGCTATGGCTACACCTTC. Amino acids: CASSPGQGYGYTF.

On this clone: The sample contains more than one DNA sequence encoding this CDR3. J is TRBJ2-5 and V is TRBV10-3, with D possibly matching TRBD2 (7 bases). CDR3 length: 14 residues. V gave up 0 bases and J gave up 5 bases, with 10 bases separating them. Per germline, CDR1 ENHRY and CDR2 SYGVKD. CDR3: CAISESGGLETQYF. CDR3 DNA: TGTGCCATCAGTGAGTCCGGGGGGCTGGAGACCCAGTACTTC.

The chain joins TRBV2 to TRBJ1-5; D gene ambiguous. V was cut by 1 base and J by 5 bases, with 9 bases left in between. Germline CDR1 is SNHLY and CDR2 is FYNNEI. CDR3 length: 14 residues. The chain's CDR3 is CASSEVPFYQPQHF. The CDR3 nucleotides are TGTGCCAGCAGTGAAGTTCCTTTCTATCAGCCCCAGCATTTT.

Note on this clone: Within the sample, other DNA sequences also encode this same CDR3. The chain carries TRBV5-4 and TRBJ1-2, with 7 positions matching TRBD1. CDR1 is SGHNT, CDR2 YYREEE, per germline (reference sequence). The CDR3 runs to 14 residues. V dropped 0 bases and J dropped 4; count of bases not matched to a gene: 3. CDR3 in amino acids: CASSLGQGSYGYTF. CDR3 bases: TGTGCCAGCAGCTTGGGACAGGGAAGCTATGGCTACACCTTC. The full variable domain, with the rest looked up from reference TRBV5-4 and TRBJ1-2, is ETGVTQSPTHLIKTRGQQVTLRCSSQSGHNTVSWYQQALGQGPQFIFQYYREEENGRGNFPPRFSGLQFPNYSSELNVNALELDDSALYLCASSLGQGSYGYTFGSGTRLTVV.

The chain joins TRBV2 to TRBJ2-3; 16 bases line up with TRBD2. The junction had 9 bases not matched to a gene; V was cut back by 8 bases and J by 10 bases. CDR3 length: 15 residues. Germline CDR1 reads SNHLY; CDR2 reads FYNNEI. CDR3 in amino acids: CASLEGLAGGAAQYF. CDR3 DNA: TGTGCCAGCCTAGAGGGACTAGCGGGAGGGGCGGCGCAGTATTTT. Drawing the rest from reference TRBV2 and TRBJ2-3, the complete variable domain is EPEVTQTPSHQVTQMGQEVILRCVPISNHLYFYWYRQILGQKVEFLVSFYNNEISEKSEIFDDQFSVERPDGSNFTLKIRSTKLEDSAMYFCASLEGLAGGAAQYFGPGTRLTVL.

The chain couples TRBV6-5 to TRBJ2-7; TRBD1 matches at 9 bases. CDR1 is MNHEY, CDR2 SVGAGI, per germline. V lost 5 bases to trimming and J lost 2 bases; unmatched junction nucleotides: 4. This CDR3 spans 14 amino acids. The CDR3 here is CASSAGTGTYEQYF. The CDR3 coding sequence is TGTGCCAGCAGTGCCGGGACAGGGACCTACGAGCAGTACTTC.

As regards this clone: The sample holds other DNA sequences that translate to the same CDR3. The chain joins TRBV2 to TRBJ1-1; no clear D gene. CDR3 size: 14 residues. The V gene lost 1 base and the J gene lost 1 base, with 7 bases spanning the gap. CDR1 and CDR2 from the germline V gene are SNHLY and FYNNEI. The CDR3, as DNA: TGTGCCAGCAGTGAAGGACGGGGGAACACTGAAGCTTTCTTT. This gives the protein CASSEGRGNTEAFF.

The J gene is TRBJ1-4, the V gene TRBV2, with TRBD1 matching over 7 bases. The CDR3 is 15 amino acids. The germline CDR1 and CDR2 sequences are SNHLY and FYNNEI. V was clipped by 6 bases and J by 3 bases; unmatched bases: 7. In DNA, the CDR3 is TGTGCCAGCAGCACACAGGGGAAGGCTAATGAAAAACTGTTTTTT. Translating it yields CASSTQGKANEKLFF. The full variable domain, rest sourced from reference TRBV2 and TRBJ1-4, is EPEVTQTPSHQVTQMGQEVILRCVPISNHLYFYWYRQILGQKVEFLVSFYNNEISEKSEIFDDQFSVERPDGSNFTLKIRSTKLEDSAMYFCASSTQGKANEKLFFGSGTQLSVL.

CDR3 DNA: TGTGCCAGCAGTTACGGGATAGCGGGAGCAGGGGAGCAGTACTTC. Translated: CASSYGIAGAGEQYF. The V and J genes are TRBV6-6 and TRBJ2-7; 9 bases are a match to TRBD2. CDR3 length: 15 amino acids. Trimming removed 2 bases from V and 7 bases from J; junction bases left unmatched: 9. CDR1 is MNHNY, CDR2 SVGAGI, per germline (reference sequence).

With regard to this clone: The junction differs from germline at one of its ends, possibly a read error. The same CDR3 also results from other DNA sequences found in this sample. This sequence joins TRBV5-6 and TRBJ2-3; TRBD1 agrees at 7 bases. CDR1 and CDR2 (germline): SGHDT, YYEEEE. This CDR3 contains 14 residues. The CDR3 loop reads CASSLDRRTDTQYF. CDR3 DNA: TGTGCCAGCAGTTTGGACAGGAGGACAGATACGCAGTATTTT.

V is TRBV27 and J is TRBJ2-1; 7 positions agree with TRBD1. V lost 4 bases to trimming and J lost 2 bases; unmatched junction nucleotides: 5. CDR1 is MNHEY, CDR2 SMNVEV, per germline (reference sequence). The CDR3 loop spans 15 amino acids. CDR3 in DNA: TGTGCCAGCAGTTCGGACAGGCTCCCCTACAATGAGCAGTTCTTC. The encoded protein is CASSSDRLPYNEQFF.

In DNA, the CDR3 is TGTGCCAGCAGTCAACTCCCCCGGCCCATTCCCTACGAGCAGTACTTC. Translation gives CASSQLPRPIPYEQYF. The chain employs TRBV27 and TRBJ2-7; the D is unclear. Trimming cost V 5 bases and J 2 bases, with 19 bases left between them. This CDR3 has 16 amino acids. The germline V gene encodes CDR1 MNHEY and CDR2 SMNVEV (reference sequence).

As concerns this clone: This same CDR3 is encoded by further DNA sequences in the sample. V is TRBV2 and J is TRBJ1-3; perhaps TRBD1 as D (6 bases). This CDR3 spans 14 amino acids. Per the germline V gene, CDR1 is SNHLY and CDR2 is FYNNEI. The V end was cut by 4 bases, the J end by 4 bases, with 11 bases between. CDR3 DNA sequence: TGTGCCAGCAGTGTACAGGGCGGGGGAAACACCATATATTTT. This gives the protein CASSVQGGGNTIYF.